These 7 T cell receptor beta chains came from one sample sequenced in a study of T cell changes during pregnancy in multiple sclerosis. Libraries were prepared by immunoSEQ multiplex PCR; TCRdb keeps only in-frame clonotypes and omits some of them. The sample shows around 40,000 clones, about 92% of them seen only once. The sequenced sample was CD4+ T cells from peripheral blood mononuclear cells, obtained in the third trimester of pregnancy. The receptor source for this set is a female donor with multiple sclerosis, enrolled in a pregnancy study.

The rearrangement uses TRBV6-6 and TRBJ2-5; the D is unclear. The V end lost 2 bases, the J end lost 0 bases, and 4 bases lay between the germline ends. Germline V gives CDR1 MNHNY, CDR2 SVGAGI (reference sequence). The CDR3 runs 13 residues. CDR3 DNA sequence: TGTGCCAGCAGTTACCCGTACCAAGAGACCCAGTACTTC. It yields the protein CASSYPYQETQYF.

CDR3 nucleotide sequence: TGTGCCACCCGGGGATCCCTCTATGGCTACACCTTC. This gives the protein CATRGSLYGYTF. J is TRBJ1-2 and V is TRBV28, with unresolved D. V lost 10 bases and J lost 4, with 13 bases in between. Germline loops: CDR1 MDHEN, CDR2 SYDVKM. The CDR3 runs 12 residues.

This clone came up a few times. The chain's CDR3 is CASSSRDMNTEAFF. Written as DNA, the CDR3 is TGTGCCAGCTCGTCCAGAGACATGAACACTGAAGCTTTCTTT. The V gene is TRBV18, the J gene TRBJ1-1; D ambiguous. The germline V and J ends were trimmed by 6 bases and 0 bases, with 11 bases remaining between them. Germline V lookup: CDR1 KGHSH, CDR2 LQKENI. The CDR3 length is 14 residues.

This clone has just one count. The rearrangement uses TRBV5-1 and TRBJ2-1; the match to TRBD2 covers 16 bases. The CDR3 runs 17 residues. Trimming cost V 4 bases and J 5 bases; bases outside gene matches: 6. Germline CDR1 reads SGHRS; CDR2 reads YFSETQ. The CDR3 nucleotides read TGCGCCAGCAGCCGGGGACTAGCGGGAGGGGGCCACAATGAGCAGTTCTTC. It encodes CASSRGLAGGGHNEQFF.

The chain recombines TRBV9 with TRBJ2-1, with 9 bases that match TRBD2. The germline V gene has CDR1 SGDLS and CDR2 YYNGEE. The V and J ends lost 0 bases and 4 bases, in that order; junction bases with no gene match: 5. The CDR3 has 16 amino acids. CDR3 sequence (DNA): TGTGCCAGCAGCGTAGGAGCGACTAGCGGATACAATGAGCAGTTCTTC. Residues: CASSVGATSGYNEQFF.

This clone was picked up one time. The V and J genes are TRBV11-2 and TRBJ1-5, with no clear D. In germline, CDR1 is SGHAT, CDR2 FQNNGV. The length of the CDR3 is 13 residues. Trimming cost V 3 bases and J 4 bases, with 7 bases left between them. CDR3 residues: CASSFGGNQPQHF. CDR3 nucleotide sequence: TGTGCCAGCAGCTTTGGCGGGAATCAGCCCCAGCATTTT.

This sequence joins TRBV12-5 and TRBJ1-3; D may be TRBD1 (6 bases). With 1 base removed from V and 2 bases from J, the gap between germline ends came to 9 bases. CDR1 is LGHNT, CDR2 FRNRAP, per germline. CDR3 size: 15 residues. The CDR3 sequence is CASGLANRAGNTIYF. The CDR3 DNA follows: TGTGCTAGTGGTTTGGCAAACAGGGCTGGAAACACCATATATTTT.